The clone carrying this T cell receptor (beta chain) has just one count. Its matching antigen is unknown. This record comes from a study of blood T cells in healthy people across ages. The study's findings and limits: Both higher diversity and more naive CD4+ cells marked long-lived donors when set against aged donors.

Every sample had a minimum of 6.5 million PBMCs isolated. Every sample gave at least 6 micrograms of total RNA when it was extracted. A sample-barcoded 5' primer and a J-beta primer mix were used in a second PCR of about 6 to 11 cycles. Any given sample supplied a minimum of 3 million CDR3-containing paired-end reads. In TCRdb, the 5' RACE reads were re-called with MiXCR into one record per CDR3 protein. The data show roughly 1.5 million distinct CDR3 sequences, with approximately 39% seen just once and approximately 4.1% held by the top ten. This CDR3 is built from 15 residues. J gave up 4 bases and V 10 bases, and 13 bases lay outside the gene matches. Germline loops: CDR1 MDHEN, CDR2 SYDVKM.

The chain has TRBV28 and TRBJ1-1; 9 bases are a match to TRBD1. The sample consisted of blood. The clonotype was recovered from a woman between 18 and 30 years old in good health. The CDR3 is CATSGQGFGSTEAFF. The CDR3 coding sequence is TGTGCCACCTCGGGACAGGGCTTCGGGTCCACTGAAGCTTTCTTT.